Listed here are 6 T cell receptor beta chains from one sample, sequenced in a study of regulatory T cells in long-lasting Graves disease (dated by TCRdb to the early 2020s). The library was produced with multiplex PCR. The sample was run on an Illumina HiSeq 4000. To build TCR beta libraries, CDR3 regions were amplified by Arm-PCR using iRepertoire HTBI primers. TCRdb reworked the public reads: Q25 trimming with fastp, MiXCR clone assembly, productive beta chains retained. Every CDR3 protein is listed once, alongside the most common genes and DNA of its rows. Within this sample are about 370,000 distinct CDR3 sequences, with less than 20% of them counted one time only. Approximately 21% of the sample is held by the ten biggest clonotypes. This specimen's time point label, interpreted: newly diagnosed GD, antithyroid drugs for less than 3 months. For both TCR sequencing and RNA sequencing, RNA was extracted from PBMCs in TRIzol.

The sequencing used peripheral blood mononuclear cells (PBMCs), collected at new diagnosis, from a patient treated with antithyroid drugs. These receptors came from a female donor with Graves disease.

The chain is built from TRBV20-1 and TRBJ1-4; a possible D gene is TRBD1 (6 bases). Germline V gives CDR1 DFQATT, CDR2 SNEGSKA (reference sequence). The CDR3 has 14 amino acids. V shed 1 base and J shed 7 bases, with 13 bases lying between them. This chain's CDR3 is CSARGPGEGEKLFF. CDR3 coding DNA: TGCAGTGCTAGAGGGCCAGGGGAGGGTGAAAAACTGTTTTTT.

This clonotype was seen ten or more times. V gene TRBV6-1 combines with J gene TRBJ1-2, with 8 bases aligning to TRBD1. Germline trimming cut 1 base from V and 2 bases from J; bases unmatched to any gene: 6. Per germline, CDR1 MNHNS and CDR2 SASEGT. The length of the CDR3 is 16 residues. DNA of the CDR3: TGTGCCAGCAGTGAAGATTGGGACAGGATAAACTATGGCTACACCTTC. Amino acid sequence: CASSEDWDRINYGYTF.

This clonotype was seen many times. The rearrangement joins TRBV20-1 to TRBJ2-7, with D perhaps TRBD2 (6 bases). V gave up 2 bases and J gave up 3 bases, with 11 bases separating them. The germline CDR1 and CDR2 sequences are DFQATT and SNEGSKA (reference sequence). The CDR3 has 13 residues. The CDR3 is CSARPGVLYEQYF. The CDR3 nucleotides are TGCAGTGCTAGACCGGGGGTCCTCTACGAGCAGTACTTC.

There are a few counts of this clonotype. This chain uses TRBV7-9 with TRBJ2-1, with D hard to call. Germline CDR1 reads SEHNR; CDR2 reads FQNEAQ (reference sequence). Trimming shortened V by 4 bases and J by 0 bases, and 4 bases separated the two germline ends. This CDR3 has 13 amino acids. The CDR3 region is CASSSVSYNEQFF. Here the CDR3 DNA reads TGTGCCAGCAGCTCCGTCTCCTACAATGAGCAGTTCTTC.

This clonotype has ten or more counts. The CDR3, as DNA: TGCAGTGCTGTCGGGGTCGATATGGAGAACACCATATATTTT. It codes for CSAVGVDMENTIYF. The chain couples TRBV20-1 to TRBJ1-3; no clear D gene. This CDR3 contains 14 residues. The germline V gene encodes CDR1 DFQATT and CDR2 SNEGSKA (reference sequence). V was shortened by 5 bases and J by 7 bases, with 18 bases between the two germline ends.

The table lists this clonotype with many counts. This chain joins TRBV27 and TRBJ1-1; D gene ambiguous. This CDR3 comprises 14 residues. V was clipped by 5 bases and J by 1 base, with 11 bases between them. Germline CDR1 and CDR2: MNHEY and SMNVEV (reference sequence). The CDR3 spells CASSPRLANTEAFF. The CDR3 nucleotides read TGTGCCAGCAGTCCGCGTTTGGCGAACACTGAAGCTTTCTTT.